These 30 T cell receptor beta chains came from one sample sequenced in a study of T cell responses to AZD1222 COVID-19 vaccine. Generated by immunoSEQ multiplex PCR, the TCRdb table keeps only in-frame clones and is missing some. The table shows 130,000 to 150,000 clones, with more than 85% occurring only once. The specimen was peripheral blood, collected after recovery from COVID-19. These receptors came from an adult who had recovered from COVID-19.

This chain links TRBV28 with TRBJ1-2; 12 nucleotides agree with TRBD1. Looked up from germline, CDR1 is MDHEN and CDR2 is SYDVKM. V shed 6 bases and J 6 bases; nucleotides not matched to a gene: 2. CDR3 length equals 13 residues. The CDR3 DNA follows: TGTGCCAGCAGGGGGACAGGGGGCCATGGCTACACCTTC. This encodes CASRGTGGHGYTF.

The chain recombines TRBV11-2 with TRBJ2-1, with 13 nucleotides matching TRBD2. V shed 4 bases, J shed 7 bases, and the junction held 7 bases outside the gene matches. The CDR3 has 16 residues. Germline values: CDR1 SGHAT, CDR2 FQNNGV. As DNA, the CDR3 is TGTGCCAGCAGCTCCCCACTAGCGGGAGGGCCGAATGAGCAGTTCTTC. It yields the protein CASSSPLAGGPNEQFF.

V gene TRBV30 combines with J gene TRBJ1-2, with 10 bases fitting TRBD1. V shed 0 bases and J 1 base; nucleotides not matched to a gene: 11. The CDR3 extends over 18 amino acids. Germline assignment: CDR1 GTSNPN and CDR2 SVGIG (reference sequence). This CDR3 reads CAWSVKSQGTGVNYGYTF. The CDR3 DNA sequence: TGTGCCTGGAGTGTAAAGAGCCAAGGGACAGGGGTTAACTATGGCTACACCTTC. Full variable domain (missing parts from reference TRBV30 and TRBJ1-2): SQTIHQWPATLVQPVGSPLSLECTVEGTSNPNLYWYRQAAGRGLQLLFYSVGIGQISSEVPQNLSASRPQDRQFILSSKKLLLSDSGFYLCAWSVKSQGTGVNYGYTFGSGTRLTVV.

The V and J genes are TRBV6-7 and TRBJ2-7; 11 bases are shared with TRBD2. TRBV6-7 is treated as an ORF (open reading frame) with a function not yet certain. Trimming cost V 3 bases and J 3 bases; bases outside gene matches: 13. The CDR3 contains 18 residues. This CDR3 is CASSYWATSGSLFYEQYF. In DNA, the CDR3 is TGTGCCAGCAGTTATTGGGCCACTAGCGGGAGCTTGTTCTACGAGCAGTACTTC.

This chain joins TRBV18 and TRBJ1-3, with D perhaps matching TRBD1 (5 bases). The CDR3 covers 16 residues. The V and J ends lost 5 bases and 3 bases respectively, with 17 bases between them. Germline CDR1 KGHSH, CDR2 LQKENI. The CDR3 sequence: CASSSGRDGGGNTIYF. The CDR3 nucleotides are TGTGCCAGCTCATCGGGCCGGGACGGTGGTGGAAACACCATATATTTT.

The CDR3 bases are TGTGCCAGTTCAGGGAGGAGGACGGCTTTCTTT. Protein sequence: CASSGRRTAFF. J is TRBJ1-1 and V is TRBV28, with D perhaps TRBD1 (5 bases). Germline CDR1 reads MDHEN; CDR2 reads SYDVKM. V lost 9 bases and J lost 11, with 16 bases in between. The CDR3 is made up of 11 amino acids.

This chain links TRBV19 with TRBJ2-2; the match to TRBD2 covers 7 bases. CDR1 is LNHDA, CDR2 SQIVND, per germline (reference sequence). The CDR3 totals 15 residues. J lost 5 bases, V lost 1 base, and 4 bases had no gene match. The CDR3 DNA reads as TGTGCCAGTAGTATAGCGGGAGGACGAACCGGGGAGCTGTTTTTT. Encoded protein: CASSIAGGRTGELFF.

The CDR3 loop is CASSETGYGADTQYF. CDR3 DNA sequence: TGTGCCAGCAGTGAAACAGGGTACGGGGCAGATACGCAGTATTTT. The gene calls are TRBV2 and TRBJ2-3; a weak D match, TRBD1 (6 bases). V gave up 2 bases and J gave up 4 bases, with 13 bases separating them. The CDR3 has 15 amino acids. Germline CDR1 and CDR2: SNHLY and FYNNEI.

The rearrangement uses TRBV2 and TRBJ2-2; 7 bases are shared with TRBD1. J gave up 5 bases and V 6 bases, and 9 bases lay outside the gene matches. Germline CDR1 is SNHLY and CDR2 is FYNNEI. The CDR3 covers 15 residues. The CDR3 loop reads CASRGRQGRTGELFF. For the CDR3, the DNA is TGTGCCAGCAGGGGTCGACAGGGACGAACCGGGGAGCTGTTTTTT. Using reference TRBV2 and TRBJ2-2 for the parts outside the CDR3, the full variable domain is EPEVTQTPSHQVTQMGQEVILRCVPISNHLYFYWYRQILGQKVEFLVSFYNNEISEKSEIFDDQFSVERPDGSNFTLKIRSTKLEDSAMYFCASRGRQGRTGELFFGEGSRLTVL.

This chain links TRBV10-2 with TRBJ2-1; D gene uncertain. V dropped 4 bases and J dropped 7 bases, with 14 bases sitting between them. The CDR3 runs 14 residues. Germline CDR1 reads WSHSY; CDR2 reads SAAADI. The CDR3 spells CASSARLDINEQFF. CDR3 coding DNA: TGCGCCAGCAGTGCCCGCCTCGACATTAATGAGCAGTTCTTC.

The V and J genes are TRBV19 and TRBJ1-3; 8 nucleotides line up with TRBD1. The length of the CDR3 is 14 residues. V was clipped by 4 bases and J by 4 bases; unmatched bases: 3. Germline CDR1 and CDR2: LNHDA and SQIVND (reference sequence). This CDR3 reads CASSTRGPGNTIYF. The CDR3 bases are TGTGCCAGTAGTACCAGGGGGCCAGGAAACACCATATATTTT.

The J gene is TRBJ1-6, the V gene TRBV6-1, with TRBD1 matching over 7 bases. This CDR3 has 16 amino acids. The germline V gene encodes CDR1 MNHNS and CDR2 SASEGT. Unmatched junction bases numbered 16, after V lost 3 bases and J lost 14 bases. The CDR3 nucleotides read TGTGCCAGCAGTGAGGTGGTAGGGACAGCTGATGGAACCCTCCACTTT. Its protein product is CASSEVVGTADGTLHF.

This chain uses TRBV28 with TRBJ2-7; 12 bases map to TRBD2. CDR1 MDHEN and CDR2 SYDVKM come from the germline V gene. The CDR3 totals 15 residues. With V trimmed by 4 bases and J by 3 bases, 4 bases remained unmatched. The CDR3 nucleotides are TGTGCCAGCAGTTCCCCGACTAGCGGGAGCTACGAGCAGTACTTC. Encoded protein: CASSSPTSGSYEQYF.

This clone was found once. This rearrangement joins TRBV9 to TRBJ1-4, with 8 bases identical to TRBD1. CDR3 length equals 15 residues. Trimming removed 0 bases from V and 3 bases from J; junction bases left unmatched: 1. In germline, CDR1 is SGDLS, CDR2 YYNGEE. The CDR3 nucleotides read TGTGCCAGCAGCGTAGAGGGACAGGCTAATGAAAAACTGTTTTTT. Its translation: CASSVEGQANEKLFF.

The chain recombines TRBV7-9 with TRBJ1-3; 7 nucleotides agree with TRBD1. The CDR3 has 14 residues. V trimming: 4 bases; J trimming: 4 bases; junction bases outside the gene matches: 4. Germline assignment: CDR1 SEHNR and CDR2 FQNEAQ (reference sequence). CDR3 sequence: CASSSTGIGNTIYF. CDR3 coding DNA: TGTGCCAGCAGCTCGACAGGGATAGGAAACACCATATATTTT.

The chain combines TRBV5-1 with TRBJ2-5; D is perhaps TRBD1 (5 bases). The CDR3 runs to 12 residues. Trimming cost V 5 bases and J 0 bases, with 5 bases left between them. The germline V gene has CDR1 SGHRS and CDR2 YFSETQ. The CDR3 sequence is CASRDNQETQYF. CDR3 nucleotide sequence: TGCGCCAGCAGGGACAACCAAGAGACCCAGTACTTC.

The chain couples TRBV2 to TRBJ2-2; D is possibly TRBD2 (5 bases). The length of the CDR3 is 17 residues. Germline assignment: CDR1 SNHLY and CDR2 FYNNEI. Deletions cut 7 bases from V and 2 bases from J, with 20 bases between. In nucleotides, the CDR3 is TGTGCCAGCACCAGAGGGTGGTACTCTTATAACACCGGGGAGCTGTTTTTT. This encodes CASTRGWYSYNTGELFF.

The J gene is TRBJ2-2, the V gene TRBV5-8, with unresolved D. The CDR3 is 14 residues long. With 3 bases removed from V and 7 bases from J, the gap between germline ends came to 13 bases. Germline values: CDR1 SGHTS, CDR2 YDEGEE. The DNA for the CDR3 is TGTGCCAGCAGCTCCCGATTCAAGGACGGGGAGCTGTTTTTT. Its translation is CASSSRFKDGELFF.

This clone was picked up one time. This rearrangement joins TRBV30 to TRBJ2-1; the match to TRBD2 covers 8 bases. Germline trimming cut 2 bases from V and 5 bases from J; bases unmatched to any gene: 5. The V gene's germline CDR1 is GTSNPN and CDR2 SVGIG (reference sequence). This CDR3 comprises 14 residues. CDR3 protein: CAWSSGGNDNEQFF. CDR3 nucleotide sequence: TGTGCCTGGAGTTCGGGAGGGAATGACAATGAGCAGTTCTTC.

The CDR3 here is CASSQQGGQNYGYTF. The CDR3 DNA reads as TGTGCCAGCAGTCAACAGGGAGGACAAAACTATGGCTACACCTTC. The J gene is TRBJ1-2, the V gene TRBV6-5; TRBD1 is a possible D gene (6 bases). Between the trimmed V and J ends, which lost 5 bases and 2 bases, there was a span of 15 bases. CDR3 length equals 15 residues. CDR1 and CDR2 from the germline V gene are MNHEY and SVGAGI.

The V call is TRBV11-2, the J call TRBJ1-1; D gene ambiguous. There are 13 residues in the CDR3. CDR1 and CDR2 (germline): SGHAT, FQNNGV. V was shortened by 3 bases and J by 1 base, with 6 bases between the two germline ends. CDR3 loop: CASSFNPNTEAFF. CDR3 in DNA: TGTGCCAGCAGCTTCAACCCGAACACTGAAGCTTTCTTT.

The chain carries TRBV3-1 (or the pseudogene TRBV3-2) and TRBJ2-3, with 11 bases matching TRBD2. The CDR3 has 20 residues. The germline V gene encodes CDR1 LGHDT and CDR2 YNNKEL (reference sequence). V lost 0 bases to trimming and J lost 1 base; unmatched junction nucleotides: 12. The CDR3 reads CASSQDWGASGRTRTDTQYF. CDR3 nucleotide sequence: TGTGCCAGCAGCCAAGATTGGGGGGCTAGCGGGAGGACCCGCACAGATACGCAGTATTTT.

The chain recombines TRBV5-1 with TRBJ2-7; no clear D. The CDR3 length is 14 residues. Germline CDR1 SGHRS, CDR2 YFSETQ. V lost 1 base to trimming and J lost 2 bases, with 10 bases between them. The CDR3 sequence is CASSLSAGPYEQYF. The CDR3 coding sequence is TGCGCCAGCAGCTTGTCGGCAGGTCCCTACGAGCAGTACTTC.

This chain connects TRBV21-1 to TRBJ2-1; the DNA was not compared with TRBD1, the D call given in the table. TRBV21-1 is a pseudogene. The length of the CDR3 is 18 residues. The CDR3 DNA sequence: TGTGCCAGCAGAAGCTCCCCTGGTGGGGACAGGGTGTTTGTTGAGCAGTTCTTC. Protein sequence: CASRSSPGGDRVFVEQFF.

The gene calls are TRBV18 and TRBJ1-4, with a tentative D call TRBD1 (6 bases). With 1 base removed from V and 8 bases from J, the gap between germline ends came to 14 bases. Germline CDR1 is KGHSH and CDR2 is LQKENI. The CDR3 covers 15 residues. The CDR3 DNA reads as TGTGCCAGCTCACCACAGAGTTTCCAGGGGGAAAAACTGTTTTTT. Its protein is CASSPQSFQGEKLFF.

The rearrangement links TRBV9 to TRBJ2-2, with D hard to call. From germline, CDR1 is SGDLS and CDR2 YYNGEE. Trimming cost V 0 bases and J 7 bases, with 13 bases left between them. The CDR3 runs to 15 residues. CDR3 protein: CASSVGIGLGGELFF. CDR3 in DNA: TGTGCCAGCAGCGTAGGTATAGGGCTTGGCGGGGAGCTGTTTTTT.

The chain is built from TRBV6-2 or TRBV6-3 and TRBJ2-7; TRBD1 is a possible D gene (6 bases). With 6 bases removed from V and 3 bases from J, the gap between germline ends came to 12 bases. Germline V lookup: CDR1 MNHEY, CDR2 SVGEGT. The CDR3 covers 13 residues. The chain's CDR3 is CASSRTANYEQYF. CDR3 nucleotides: TGTGCCAGCAGCCGGACAGCAAACTACGAGCAGTACTTC.

This chain joins TRBV7-8 and TRBJ1-5, with unresolved D. Trimming pared 5 bases from V and 4 bases from J, leaving 12 bases between. The germline gives CDR1 SGHVS, CDR2 FQNEAQ. The CDR3 is 14 amino acids. This CDR3 reads CASSSGEYNQPQHF. CDR3 nucleotides: TGTGCCAGCAGCAGCGGGGAATATAATCAGCCCCAGCATTTT.

This chain uses TRBV11-2 with TRBJ1-1; D not resolved. The CDR3 sequence is 13 residues long. Germline V CDR1 and CDR2: SGHAT, FQNNGV. Trimming stripped 5 bases from V and 1 base from J, with 8 bases between. In DNA form, the CDR3 reads TGTGCCAGCAGCCAAATAAGGAACACTGAAGCTTTCTTT. Amino acids: CASSQIRNTEAFF.

The CDR3 spells CASSPNGAEQYF. The DNA for the CDR3 is TGTGCCAGCAGCCCCAATGGTGCCGAGCAGTACTTC. The gene calls are TRBV7-6 and TRBJ2-7; D uncertain. The length of the CDR3 is 12 residues. Germline loops: CDR1 SGHVS, CDR2 FNYEAQ. V was shortened by 5 bases and J by 6 bases, with 11 bases between the two germline ends.